One and the same sample provided the 7 T cell receptor beta chains below, sequenced in a study of shared clonotypes between healthy human individuals. The data were produced by immunoSEQ multiplex PCR, yet TCRdb's version contains in-frame clones alone and is incomplete. The sample comprises around 2.1 million clones, approximately 94% of which are singletons, and roughly 1.7% rests with the top ten. CD45RO-negative, CCR7-selected cells formed the naive CD8 fraction, which excluded terminally differentiated effector memory CD45RA+ cells. The sequenced sample consisted of naive CD8+ T cells from PBMCs. The source is a man younger than 35 in good health. Some clones in this sample may be carry-over from other donors' samples.

V usage is TRBV11-2 and J usage is TRBJ2-1, with a tentative D call TRBD2 (5 bases). The CDR3 runs to 16 residues. Germline loops: CDR1 SGHAT, CDR2 FQNNGV. V lost 3 bases and J lost 0, with 12 bases in between. CDR3 sequence reads: CASSFWTVSSYNEQFF. As DNA, the CDR3 is TGTGCCAGCAGCTTTTGGACTGTGAGCTCCTACAATGAGCAGTTCTTC.

J is TRBJ1-4 and V is TRBV2, with D possibly being TRBD1 (5 bases). Germline values: CDR1 SNHLY, CDR2 FYNNEI. CDR3 length: 14 residues. V lost 3 bases and J lost 4, with 9 bases in between. The DNA for the CDR3 is TGTGCCAGCAGTGAGCAGGACAATAATGAAAAACTGTTTTTT. Protein: CASSEQDNNEKLFF.

This chain links TRBV6-1 with TRBJ1-1; a weak D match, TRBD1 (6 bases). V lost 9 bases and J lost 5, with 13 bases in between. Germline lookup yields CDR1 MNHNS and CDR2 SASEGT. CDR3 length: 12 residues. This chain's CDR3 is CASNRDGTEAFF. The CDR3 region has the DNA TGTGCCAGTAACAGGGATGGGACTGAAGCTTTCTTT.

The chain links TRBV2 to TRBJ2-1; 7 positions agree with TRBD2. CDR3 length: 15 residues. From germline, CDR1 is SNHLY and CDR2 FYNNEI. The ends lost 2 bases at V and 4 bases at J; junction bases unmatched: 5. The CDR3 sequence is CASSESAGLYNEQFF. CDR3 nucleotide sequence: TGTGCCAGCAGTGAATCAGCGGGGTTATACAATGAGCAGTTCTTC.

The V call is TRBV29-1, the J call TRBJ1-1; D not resolved. Between the trimmed V and J ends, which lost 2 bases and 1 base, there was a span of 8 bases. The CDR3 runs to 13 residues. Per germline, CDR1 SQVTM and CDR2 ANQGSEA. This CDR3 is CSVETRSNTEAFF. CDR3 nucleotide sequence: TGCAGCGTTGAAACCAGATCGAACACTGAAGCTTTCTTT.

V and J are TRBV29-1 and TRBJ2-1; D is tentatively TRBD1 or TRBD2 (5 bases each). The ends were cut back, 6 bases at V and 0 bases at J, with 12 bases in the middle. The CDR3 runs to 14 residues. Germline CDR1 and CDR2: SQVTM and ANQGSEA. The CDR3 DNA reads as TGCAGCGTCGCCGGGACCACCTCCTACAATGAGCAGTTCTTC. It is translated as CSVAGTTSYNEQFF.

This clone was observed a few times. CDR3 sequence: CASSQSDTEAFF. CDR3 DNA sequence: TGTGCCAGCTCACAGTCAGACACTGAAGCTTTCTTT. This rearrangement joins TRBV18 to TRBJ1-1, with D uncertain. CDR3 length: 12 amino acids. With 4 bases removed from V and 3 bases from J, the gap between germline ends came to 6 bases. Germline V CDR1 and CDR2: KGHSH, LQKENI.